This TCR beta chain was obtained from a study of cytomegalovirus exposure and HLA in healthy donors. The CDR3 contains 14 residues. Germline CDR1 reads LNHDA; CDR2 reads SQIVND (reference sequence). J was trimmed by 4 bases and V by 4 bases; bases with no gene match: 3. Amplification used 60 Vbeta primers and 13 Jbeta primers. Some clones are missing from TCRdb's copy, which holds only in-frame ones; the method was immunoSEQ multiplex PCR. This table holds 95,000 to 150,000 clones, 74% found once. In this sample, this clone turned up once. The same CDR3 also results from other DNA sequences found in this sample.

The origin of this receptor is a woman aged 50 to 60 in good health and CMV-seropositive. The chain joins TRBV19 to TRBJ2-2; 7 bases are a match to TRBD2. Sequenced sample: PBMCs. CDR3 residues: CASSTTGGTGELFF. The CDR3 DNA follows: TGTGCCAGTAGTACTACGGGAGGCACCGGGGAGCTGTTTTTT.